This TCR beta chain was profiled in a study of OX40 agonist ivuxolimab in advanced cancers. Study as a whole: It was ivuxolimab, an agonistic anti-OX40 (CD134) antibody, that patients were treated with.

TCRdb's copy holds only in-frame clones and misses some; the assay was immunoSEQ multiplex PCR. Among over 70,000 clones, 85% to 95% were seen once, and the ten largest hold around 15%. The CDR3 is 12 residues long. Germline CDR1 and CDR2: WNHNN and SYGVQD (reference sequence). The V end was cut by 2 bases, the J end by 5 bases, with 7 bases between. The TCR originated in an adult with an advanced solid tumor such as melanoma, head and neck, liver or kidney cancer. The sequencing here drew on CD4+ or CD8+ T cells sorted from blood, taken in a trial of the OX40 agonist ivuxolimab. The chain couples TRBV10-1 to TRBJ2-7; D perhaps matches TRBD2 (5 bases). Here the CDR3 reads CASSEGSHEQYF. CDR3 nucleotides: TGCGCCAGCAGTGAGGGGAGCCACGAGCAGTACTTC.